Below are 4 T cell receptor beta chains sequenced from a single sample in a study of identifying expanded T cells in peripheral blood. Method: immunoSEQ multiplex PCR; TCRdb's copy keeps in-frame clones and lacks some. The repertoire consists of some 96,000 clones, with roughly 88% occurring once and the leading ten covering less than 7%. Sequencing input: blood. The receptors derive from a person between 18 and 70 years old in good health.

V gene TRBV19 combines with J gene TRBJ2-1, with D possibly being TRBD1 (6 bases). From germline, CDR1 is LNHDA and CDR2 SQIVND (reference sequence). Trimming stripped 3 bases from V and 15 bases from J, with 27 bases between. This CDR3 has 16 residues. Here the CDR3 DNA reads TGTGCCAGTAGTATTGGGCAGGGGCGGTTCGCTACTAAGAGGTTCTTC. This gives the protein CASSIGQGRFATKRFF.

The V call is TRBV12-5, the J call TRBJ2-2; TRBD1 matches 10 bases. Trimming at V came to 2 bases and at J to 3 bases, leaving 3 bases not matched to a gene. The CDR3 is 16 residues long. Germline assignment: CDR1 LGHNT and CDR2 FRNRAP. DNA of the CDR3: TGTGCTAGTGGTTTGCCCGGGACAGGGGACACCGGGGAGCTGTTTTTT. Protein product: CASGLPGTGDTGELFF.

The chain joins TRBV5-1 to TRBJ2-6; tentative D call: TRBD2 (6 bases). Germline-derived CDR1 and CDR2 are SGHRS and YFSETQ. The CDR3 is made up of 14 amino acids. V gave up 6 bases and J gave up 3 bases, with 10 bases separating them. This chain's CDR3 is CASTEGNGANVLTF. CDR3 DNA: TGCGCCAGCACGGAGGGTAATGGGGCCAACGTCCTGACTTTC.

CDR3 sequence reads: CASSLARTSGIENEQFF. The CDR3 nucleotides read TGTGCCAGCAGCTTAGCCAGGACTAGCGGGATAGAAAATGAGCAGTTCTTC. This chain links TRBV7-9 with TRBJ2-1; 12 bases agree with TRBD2. The CDR3 consists of 17 residues. The V segment lost 0 bases and the J segment 7 bases; nucleotides outside the gene matches: 7. Germline loops: CDR1 SEHNR, CDR2 FQNEAQ (reference sequence).